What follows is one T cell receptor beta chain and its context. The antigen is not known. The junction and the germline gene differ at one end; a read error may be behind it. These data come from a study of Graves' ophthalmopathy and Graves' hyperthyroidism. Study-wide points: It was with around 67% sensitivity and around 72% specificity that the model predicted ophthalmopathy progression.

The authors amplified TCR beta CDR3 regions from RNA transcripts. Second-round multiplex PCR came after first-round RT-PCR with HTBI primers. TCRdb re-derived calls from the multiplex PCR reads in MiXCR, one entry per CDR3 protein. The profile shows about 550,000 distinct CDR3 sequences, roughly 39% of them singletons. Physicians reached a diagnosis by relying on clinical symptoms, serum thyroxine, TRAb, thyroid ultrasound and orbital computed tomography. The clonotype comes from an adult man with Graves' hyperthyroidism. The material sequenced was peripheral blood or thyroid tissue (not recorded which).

Here the CDR3 reads CASSEGRSYGYTF. CDR3 nucleotides: TGTGCCAGCAGCGAAGGGAGGAGCTATGGCTACACCTTC. This chain connects TRBV6-1 to TRBJ1-2; D gene ambiguous. From germline, CDR1 is MNHNS and CDR2 SASEGT. This CDR3 is 13 amino acids long.